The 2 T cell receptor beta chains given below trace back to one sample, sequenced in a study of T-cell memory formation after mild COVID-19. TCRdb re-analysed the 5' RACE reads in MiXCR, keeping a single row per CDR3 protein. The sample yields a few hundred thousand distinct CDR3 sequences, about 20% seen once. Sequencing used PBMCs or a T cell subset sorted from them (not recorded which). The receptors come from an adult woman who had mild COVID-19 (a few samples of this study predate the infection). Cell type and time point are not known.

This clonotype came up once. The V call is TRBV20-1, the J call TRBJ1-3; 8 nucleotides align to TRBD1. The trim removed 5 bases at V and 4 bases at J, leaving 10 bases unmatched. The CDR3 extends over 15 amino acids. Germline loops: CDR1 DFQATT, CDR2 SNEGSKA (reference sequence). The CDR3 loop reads CSAAPGQDRGNTIYF. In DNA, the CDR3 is TGCAGTGCTGCGCCGGGACAGGACAGAGGAAACACCATATATTTT.

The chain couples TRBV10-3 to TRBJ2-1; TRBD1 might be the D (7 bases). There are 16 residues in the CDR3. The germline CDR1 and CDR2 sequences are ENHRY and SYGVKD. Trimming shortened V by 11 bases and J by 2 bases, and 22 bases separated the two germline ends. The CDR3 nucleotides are TGTGCCGCGGGACAGTCCGGCGGGGCCACCTACAATGAGCAGTTCTTC. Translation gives CAAGQSGGATYNEQFF.